The 20 T cell receptor beta chains in this list originate from one sample, sequenced in a study of Graves' ophthalmopathy and Graves' hyperthyroidism. RNA transcripts were the template, and TCR beta CDR3 regions were amplified from them. Following a first-round RT-PCR that used HTBI primers, a second-round multiplex PCR was carried out. TCRdb ran MiXCR on the multiplex PCR reads and lists one entry per CDR3 protein. The table shows about 410,000 distinct CDR3 sequences, with 18% occurring only once. The specimen was peripheral blood. The receptors derive from a woman aged 18-29 years with Graves' ophthalmopathy.

This clonotype was found many times. The chain links TRBV12-3 or TRBV12-4 to TRBJ2-7, with 8 bases aligning to TRBD1. The CDR3 length is 14 residues. V was clipped by 6 bases and J by 2 bases; unmatched bases: 6. CDR3 in DNA: TGTGCCAGCAGCCTCGGACAGGGAACCTACGAGCAGTACTTC. This sequence encodes CASSLGQGTYEQYF.

This chain joins TRBV6-2 or TRBV6-3 and TRBJ2-7; 11 nucleotides agree with TRBD2. This CDR3 contains 16 residues. Germline V gene data show CDR1 as MNHEY and CDR2 as SVGEGT. The V and J ends lost 0 bases and 5 bases, in that order; junction bases with no gene match: 6. The CDR3 nucleotides read TGTGCCAGCAGTTACTCGAGGCTAGCGGGAGGACACGAGCAGTACTTC. Its translation: CASSYSRLAGGHEQYF.

Concerning this clonotype itself: A clone one base away is much larger, so this may be a read error. The chain is built from TRBV11-2 and TRBJ2-7; D is uncertain. Germline-derived CDR1 and CDR2 are SGHAT and FQNNGV. This CDR3 contains 13 residues. The V end was cut by 6 bases, the J end by 2 bases, with 11 bases between. The CDR3 DNA reads TGTGCCAGCAGTATGCCCCCCCCCTACGAGCAGTACTTC. Its translation: CASSMPPPYEQYF.

This clonotype was recorded many times. The V and J genes are TRBV7-6 and TRBJ2-7, with 7 bases lining up with TRBD1. This CDR3 comprises 15 residues. Germline-derived CDR1 and CDR2 are SGHVS and FNYEAQ. Trimming took 0 bases from V and 0 from J; bases not matched to a gene: 2. CDR3 residues: CASSLADRSSYEQYF. In DNA form, the CDR3 reads TGTGCCAGCAGCTTAGCGGACAGGTCCTCCTACGAGCAGTACTTC.

This chain joins TRBV6-2 or TRBV6-3 and TRBJ2-7, with 8 positions matching TRBD2. The tail of the sequence fits TRBJ2-1 better, so the J call may be wrong. Germline V gives CDR1 MNHEY, CDR2 SVGEGT. CDR3 length: 15 residues. The CDR3 region is CASNRGGRSRDEQFF. CDR3 nucleotides: TGTGCCAGCAATAGGGGCGGGAGGTCACGAGATGAGCAGTTCTTC.

This clonotype was seen a single time. The chain links TRBV6-2 or TRBV6-3 to TRBJ1-6; 11 bases agree with TRBD1. Trimming cost V 0 bases and J 9 bases; bases outside gene matches: 13. Germline assignment: CDR1 MNHEY and CDR2 SVGEGT. The CDR3 is 19 amino acids. The CDR3 sequence is CASSYSRGTGTGGGSPLHF. In nucleotides, the CDR3 is TGTGCCAGCAGTTACTCGAGGGGAACCGGGACAGGGGGGGGTTCACCCCTCCACTTT.

This clonotype was counted ten times or more. The V and J genes are TRBV5-1 and TRBJ1-2; D is unresolved. Germline CDR1 reads SGHRS; CDR2 reads YFSETQ. Trimming took 0 bases from V and 4 from J, leaving 16 bases between them. This CDR3 is built from 16 residues. In DNA, the CDR3 is TGCGCCAGCAGCTTGGCCCCCAAAGAGAGGGCCTATGGCTACACCTTC. Translating it yields CASSLAPKERAYGYTF.

This clonotype was recorded many times. V and J are TRBV6-5 and TRBJ1-1; possible D gene TRBD1, 6 bases. The length of the CDR3 is 15 residues. Germline loops: CDR1 MNHEY, CDR2 SVGAGI. V was trimmed by 7 bases and J by 4 bases, leaving 19 bases between them. CDR3 coding DNA: TGTGCCAGCATTAAACAAGGGGGTCTCGGCACTGAAGCTTTCTTT. Encoded protein: CASIKQGGLGTEAFF.

The V and J genes are TRBV12-3 or TRBV12-4 and TRBJ1-6; D unresolved. Trimming stripped 3 bases from V and 11 bases from J, with 14 bases between. This CDR3 has 14 amino acids. In nucleotides, the CDR3 is TGTGCCAGCAGTTTGGAACAGCGACCTCCACCCCTCCACTTT. It codes for CASSLEQRPPPLHF.

This clonotype was seen at least ten times. This sequence joins TRBV27 and TRBJ2-7; D perhaps matches TRBD2 (7 bases). Trimming removed 2 bases from V and 4 bases from J, with 21 bases in between. This CDR3 comprises 17 residues. Germline loops: CDR1 MNHEY, CDR2 SMNVEV (reference sequence). For the CDR3, the DNA is TGTGCCAGCAGTTTAATCCAGGGGCGGGGAGGGCTTTACGAGCAGTACTTC. Translated, it gives CASSLIQGRGGLYEQYF.

This clonotype was seen repeatedly, ten times or more. The rearrangement links TRBV11-2 to TRBJ2-5, with 8 bases lining up with TRBD1. With 5 bases clipped from V and 5 bases from J, the junction kept 10 bases outside the gene matches. In germline, CDR1 is SGHAT, CDR2 FQNNGV. The CDR3 covers 15 residues. The DNA of the CDR3 is TGTGCCAGCAGCCTCGACAGGGGATGGGGGGAGACCCAGTACTTC. It codes for CASSLDRGWGETQYF.

This clonotype showed up many times. This chain uses TRBV20-1 with TRBJ1-5, with D hard to call. CDR1 and CDR2 from the germline V gene are DFQATT and SNEGSKA (reference sequence). This CDR3 is built from 15 residues. V was clipped by 6 bases and J by 0 bases, with 15 bases between them. CDR3 residues: CSAPNRQISNQPQHF. Here the CDR3 DNA reads TGCAGTGCCCCTAACCGGCAGATTAGCAATCAGCCCCAGCATTTT.

In this sample, this clonotype turned up many times. This rearrangement joins TRBV6-2 or TRBV6-3 to TRBJ2-5; 12 nucleotides agree with TRBD2. V was pared by 5 bases and J by 1 base, with 2 bases of the junction left unmatched. In germline, CDR1 is MNHEY, CDR2 SVGEGT. The CDR3 has 15 amino acids. In DNA, the CDR3 is TGTGCCAGCAGTCGACTAGCGGGGGCCCAAGAGACCCAGTACTTC. Amino acid sequence: CASSRLAGAQETQYF.

The table lists this clonotype with many counts. The chain is built from TRBV6-4 and TRBJ2-2, with TRBD2 identical over 10 bases. This CDR3 has 15 residues. With 4 bases clipped from V and 1 base from J, the junction kept 0 bases outside the gene matches. CDR1 is MRHNA, CDR2 SNTAGT, per germline. The CDR3 region is CASSASGGNTGELFF. The CDR3 bases are TGTGCCAGCAGTGCTAGCGGGGGGAACACCGGGGAGCTGTTTTTT.

This clonotype was picked up many times. The chain joins TRBV19 to TRBJ1-5; D unresolved. The CDR3 spans 14 residues. V was pared by 1 base and J by 7 bases, with 11 bases between. Germline V lookup: CDR1 LNHDA, CDR2 SQIVND (reference sequence). CDR3 region: CASSIGGGPQPQHF. The CDR3, as DNA: TGTGCCAGTAGTATAGGGGGAGGGCCCCAGCCCCAGCATTTT.

This clonotype has ten or more counts. V and J are TRBV6-5 and TRBJ1-1; D possibly corresponds to TRBD1 (6 bases). Germline CDR1 MNHEY, CDR2 SVGAGI. The CDR3 is 15 amino acids. V was clipped by 6 bases and J by 1 base, with 15 bases between them. CDR3 residues: CASSPRGGGNTEAFF. The CDR3 DNA sequence: TGTGCCAGCAGCCCACGAGGAGGGGGGAACACTGAAGCTTTCTTT.

This clonotype was seen at least ten times. The CDR3 DNA is TGTGCCAGTAGTATTCCCCCTTGGCGGACACATAACACCGGGGAGCTGTTTTTT. Translated, it gives CASSIPPWRTHNTGELFF. The gene calls are TRBV19 and TRBJ2-2, with D possibly matching TRBD1 (5 bases). CDR3 length: 18 residues. Trimming removed 3 bases from V and 2 bases from J, with 19 bases in between. Germline V gene sequence: CDR1 LNHDA, CDR2 SQIVND (reference sequence).

This clonotype was seen many times. V gene TRBV7-2 combines with J gene TRBJ2-5, with 12 bases that match TRBD2. The trim removed 3 bases at V and 4 bases at J, leaving 3 bases unmatched. The CDR3 runs to 15 residues. Germline V lookup: CDR1 SGHTA, CDR2 FQGNSA. The CDR3 region has the DNA TGTGCCAGCAGCTTCGGGACTAGCGGGCCAGAGACCCAGTACTTC. It codes for CASSFGTSGPETQYF. Filled out from reference TRBV7-2 and TRBJ2-5, the complete variable domain reads GAGVSQSPSNKVTEKGKDVELRCDPISGHTALYWYRQSLGQGLEFLIYFQGNSAPDKSGLPSDRFSAERTGGSVSTLTIQRTQQEDSAVYLCASSFGTSGPETQYFGPGTRLLVL.

This clonotype appeared many times. The rearrangement uses TRBV10-3 and TRBJ1-5, with D possibly being TRBD1 (5 bases). The CDR3 runs to 15 residues. CDR1 is ENHRY and CDR2 is SYGVKD in the germline V gene. V was pared by 8 bases and J by 2 bases, with 16 bases between. CDR3: CAILPLGACNQPQHF. CDR3 DNA: TGTGCCATCCTGCCACTCGGGGCTTGCAATCAGCCCCAGCATTTT.

This clonotype was detected ten times or more. The gene calls are TRBV5-4 and TRBJ1-1, with 11 bases matching TRBD1. The CDR3 consists of 16 residues. Germline loops: CDR1 SGHNT, CDR2 YYREEE (reference sequence). V gave up 5 bases and J gave up 1 base; unmatched junction bases: 7. The CDR3 DNA follows: TGTGCCAGCAGATCAGGGACAGGGGGATGGAACACTGAAGCTTTCTTT. Residues: CASRSGTGGWNTEAFF.